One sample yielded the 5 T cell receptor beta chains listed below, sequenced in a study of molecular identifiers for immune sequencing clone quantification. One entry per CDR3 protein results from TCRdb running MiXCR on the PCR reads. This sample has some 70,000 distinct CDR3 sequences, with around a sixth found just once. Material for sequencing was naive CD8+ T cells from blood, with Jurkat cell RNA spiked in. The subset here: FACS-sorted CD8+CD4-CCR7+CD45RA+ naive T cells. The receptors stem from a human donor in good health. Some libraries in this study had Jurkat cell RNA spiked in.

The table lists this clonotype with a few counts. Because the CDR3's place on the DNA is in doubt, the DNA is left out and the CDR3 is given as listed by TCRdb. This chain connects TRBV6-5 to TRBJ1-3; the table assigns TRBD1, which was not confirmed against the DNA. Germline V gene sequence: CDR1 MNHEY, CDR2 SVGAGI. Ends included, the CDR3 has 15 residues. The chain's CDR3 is CASSYSWGDGNTLYF.

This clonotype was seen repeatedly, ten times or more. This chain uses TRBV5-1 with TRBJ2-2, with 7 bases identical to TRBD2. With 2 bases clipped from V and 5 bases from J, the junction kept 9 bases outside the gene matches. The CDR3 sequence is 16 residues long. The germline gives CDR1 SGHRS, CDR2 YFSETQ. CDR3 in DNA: TGCGCCAGCAGCTTTTGGGGCGGGAGTGAGACCGGGGAGCTGTTTTTT. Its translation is CASSFWGGSETGELFF.

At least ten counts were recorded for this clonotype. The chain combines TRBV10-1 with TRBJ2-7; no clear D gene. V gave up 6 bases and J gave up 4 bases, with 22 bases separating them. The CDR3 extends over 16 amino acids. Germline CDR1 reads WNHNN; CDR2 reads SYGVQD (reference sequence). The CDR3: CASRVLRTPVRYEQYF. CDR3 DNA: TGCGCCAGCAGAGTTCTCAGGACCCCTGTGAGATACGAGCAGTACTTC.

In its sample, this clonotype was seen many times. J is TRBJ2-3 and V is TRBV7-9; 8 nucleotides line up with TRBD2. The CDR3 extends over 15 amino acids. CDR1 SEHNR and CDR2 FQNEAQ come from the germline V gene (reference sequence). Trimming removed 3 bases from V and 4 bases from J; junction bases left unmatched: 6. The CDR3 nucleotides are TGTGCCAGCAGCTTTCCCAGGACTAGCCCAGATACGCAGTATTTT. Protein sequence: CASSFPRTSPDTQYF.

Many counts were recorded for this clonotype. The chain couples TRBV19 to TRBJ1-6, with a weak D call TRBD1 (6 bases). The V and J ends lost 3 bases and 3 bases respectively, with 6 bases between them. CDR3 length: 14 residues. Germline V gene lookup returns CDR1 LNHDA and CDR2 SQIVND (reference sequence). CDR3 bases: TGTGCCAGTAGTATGGACAGCTATAATTCACCCCTCCACTTT. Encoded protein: CASSMDSYNSPLHF.